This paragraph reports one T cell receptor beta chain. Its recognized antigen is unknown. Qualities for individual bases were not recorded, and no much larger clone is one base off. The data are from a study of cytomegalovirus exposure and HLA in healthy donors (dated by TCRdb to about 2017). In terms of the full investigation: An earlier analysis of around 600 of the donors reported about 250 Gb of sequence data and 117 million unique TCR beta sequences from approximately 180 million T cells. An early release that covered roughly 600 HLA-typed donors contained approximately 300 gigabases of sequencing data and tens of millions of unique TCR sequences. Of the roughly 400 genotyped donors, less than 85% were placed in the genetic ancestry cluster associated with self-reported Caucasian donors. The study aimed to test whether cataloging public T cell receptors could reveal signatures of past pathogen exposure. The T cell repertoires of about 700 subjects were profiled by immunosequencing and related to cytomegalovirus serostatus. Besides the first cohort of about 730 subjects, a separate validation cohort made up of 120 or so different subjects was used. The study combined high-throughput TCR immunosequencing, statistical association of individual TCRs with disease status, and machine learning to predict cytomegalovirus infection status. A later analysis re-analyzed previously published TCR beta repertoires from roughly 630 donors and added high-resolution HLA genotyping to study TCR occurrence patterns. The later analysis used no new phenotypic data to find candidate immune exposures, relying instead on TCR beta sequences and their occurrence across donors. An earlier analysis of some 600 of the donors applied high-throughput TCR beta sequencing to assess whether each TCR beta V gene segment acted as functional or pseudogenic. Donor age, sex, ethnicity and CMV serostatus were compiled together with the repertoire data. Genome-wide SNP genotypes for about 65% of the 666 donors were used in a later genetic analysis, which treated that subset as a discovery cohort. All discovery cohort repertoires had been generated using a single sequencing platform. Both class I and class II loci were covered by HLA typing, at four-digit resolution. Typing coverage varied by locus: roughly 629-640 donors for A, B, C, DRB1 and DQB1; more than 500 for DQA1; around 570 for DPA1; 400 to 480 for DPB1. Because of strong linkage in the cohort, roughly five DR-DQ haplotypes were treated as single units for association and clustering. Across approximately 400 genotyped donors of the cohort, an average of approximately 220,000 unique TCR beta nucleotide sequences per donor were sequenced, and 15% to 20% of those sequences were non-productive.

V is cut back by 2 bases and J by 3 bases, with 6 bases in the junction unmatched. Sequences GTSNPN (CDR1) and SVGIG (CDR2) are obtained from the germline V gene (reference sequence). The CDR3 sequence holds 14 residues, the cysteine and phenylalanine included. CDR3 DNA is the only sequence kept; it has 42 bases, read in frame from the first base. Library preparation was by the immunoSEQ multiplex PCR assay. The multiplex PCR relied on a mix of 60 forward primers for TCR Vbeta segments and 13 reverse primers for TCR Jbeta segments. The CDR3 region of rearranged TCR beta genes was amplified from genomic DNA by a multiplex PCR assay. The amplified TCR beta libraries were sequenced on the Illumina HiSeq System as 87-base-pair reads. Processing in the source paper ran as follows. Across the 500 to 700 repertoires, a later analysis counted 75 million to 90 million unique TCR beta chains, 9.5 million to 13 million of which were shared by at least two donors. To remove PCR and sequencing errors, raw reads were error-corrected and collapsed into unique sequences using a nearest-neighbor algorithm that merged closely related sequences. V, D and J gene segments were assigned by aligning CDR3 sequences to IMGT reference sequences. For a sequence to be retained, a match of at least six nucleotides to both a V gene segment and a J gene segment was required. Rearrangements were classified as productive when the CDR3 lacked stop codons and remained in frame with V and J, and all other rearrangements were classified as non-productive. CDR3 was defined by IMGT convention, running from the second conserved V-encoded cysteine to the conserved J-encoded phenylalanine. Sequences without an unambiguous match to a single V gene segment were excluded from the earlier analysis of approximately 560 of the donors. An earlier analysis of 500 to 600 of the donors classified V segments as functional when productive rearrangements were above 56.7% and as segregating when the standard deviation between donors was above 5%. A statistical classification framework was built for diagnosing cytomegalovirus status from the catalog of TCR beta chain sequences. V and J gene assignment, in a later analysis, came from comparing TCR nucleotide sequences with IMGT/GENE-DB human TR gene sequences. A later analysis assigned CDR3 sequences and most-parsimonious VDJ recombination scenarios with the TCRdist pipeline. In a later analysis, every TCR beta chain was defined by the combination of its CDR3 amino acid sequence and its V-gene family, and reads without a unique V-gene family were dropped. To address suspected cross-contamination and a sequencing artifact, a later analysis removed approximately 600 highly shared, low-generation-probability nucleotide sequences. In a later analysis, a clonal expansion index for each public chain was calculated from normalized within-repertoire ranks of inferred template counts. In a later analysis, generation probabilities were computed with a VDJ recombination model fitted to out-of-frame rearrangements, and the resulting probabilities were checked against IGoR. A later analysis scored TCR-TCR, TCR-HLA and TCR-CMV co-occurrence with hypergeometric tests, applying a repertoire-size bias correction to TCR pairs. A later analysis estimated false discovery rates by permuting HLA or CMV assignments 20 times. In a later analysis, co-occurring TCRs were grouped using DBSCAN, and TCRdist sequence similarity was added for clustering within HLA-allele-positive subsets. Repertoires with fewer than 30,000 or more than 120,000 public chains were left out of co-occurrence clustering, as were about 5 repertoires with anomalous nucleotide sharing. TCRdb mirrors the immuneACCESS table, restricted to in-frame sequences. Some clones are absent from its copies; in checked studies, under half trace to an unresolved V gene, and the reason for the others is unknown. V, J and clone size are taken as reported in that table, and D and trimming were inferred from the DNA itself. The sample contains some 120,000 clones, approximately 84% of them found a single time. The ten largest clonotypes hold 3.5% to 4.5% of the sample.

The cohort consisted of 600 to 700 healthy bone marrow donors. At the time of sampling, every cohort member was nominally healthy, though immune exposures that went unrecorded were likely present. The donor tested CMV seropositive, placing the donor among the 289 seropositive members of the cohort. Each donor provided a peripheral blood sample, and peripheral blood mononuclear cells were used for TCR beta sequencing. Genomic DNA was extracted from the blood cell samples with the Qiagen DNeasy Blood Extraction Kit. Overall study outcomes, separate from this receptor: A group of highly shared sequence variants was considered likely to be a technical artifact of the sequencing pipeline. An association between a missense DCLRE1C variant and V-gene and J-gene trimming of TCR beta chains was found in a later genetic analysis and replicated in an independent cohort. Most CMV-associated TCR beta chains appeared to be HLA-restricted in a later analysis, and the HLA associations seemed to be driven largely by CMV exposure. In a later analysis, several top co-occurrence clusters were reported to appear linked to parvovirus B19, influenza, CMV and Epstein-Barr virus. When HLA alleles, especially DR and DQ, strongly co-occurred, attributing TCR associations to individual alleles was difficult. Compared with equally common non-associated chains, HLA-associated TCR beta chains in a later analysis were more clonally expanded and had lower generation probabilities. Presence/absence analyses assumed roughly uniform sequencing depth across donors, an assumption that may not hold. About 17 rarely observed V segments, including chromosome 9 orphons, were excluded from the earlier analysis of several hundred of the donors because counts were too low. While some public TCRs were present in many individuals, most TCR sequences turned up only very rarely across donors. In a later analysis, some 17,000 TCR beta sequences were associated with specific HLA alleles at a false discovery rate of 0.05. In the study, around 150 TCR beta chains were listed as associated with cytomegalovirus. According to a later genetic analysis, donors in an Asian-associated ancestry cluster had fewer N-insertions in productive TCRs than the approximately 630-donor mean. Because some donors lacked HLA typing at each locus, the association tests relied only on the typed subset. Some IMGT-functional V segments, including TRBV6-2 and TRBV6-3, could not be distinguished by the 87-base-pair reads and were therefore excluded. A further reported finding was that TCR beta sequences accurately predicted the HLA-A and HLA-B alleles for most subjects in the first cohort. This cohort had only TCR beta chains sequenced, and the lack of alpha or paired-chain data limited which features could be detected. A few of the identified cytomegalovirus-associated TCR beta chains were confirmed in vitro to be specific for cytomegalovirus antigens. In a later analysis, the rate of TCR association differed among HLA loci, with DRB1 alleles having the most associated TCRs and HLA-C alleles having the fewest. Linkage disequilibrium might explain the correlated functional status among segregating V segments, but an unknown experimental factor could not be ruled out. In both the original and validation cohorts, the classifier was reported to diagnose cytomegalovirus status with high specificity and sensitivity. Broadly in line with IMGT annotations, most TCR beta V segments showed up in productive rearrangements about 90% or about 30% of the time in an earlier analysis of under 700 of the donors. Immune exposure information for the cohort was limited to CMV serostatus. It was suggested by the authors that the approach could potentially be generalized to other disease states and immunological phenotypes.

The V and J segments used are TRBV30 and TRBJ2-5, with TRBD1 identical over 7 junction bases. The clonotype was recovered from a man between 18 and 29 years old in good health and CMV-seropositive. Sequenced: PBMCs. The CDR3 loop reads CAWSHPGQEETQYF. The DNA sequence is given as TGTGCCTGGAGTCACCCTGGACAGGAAGAGACCCAGTACTTC.